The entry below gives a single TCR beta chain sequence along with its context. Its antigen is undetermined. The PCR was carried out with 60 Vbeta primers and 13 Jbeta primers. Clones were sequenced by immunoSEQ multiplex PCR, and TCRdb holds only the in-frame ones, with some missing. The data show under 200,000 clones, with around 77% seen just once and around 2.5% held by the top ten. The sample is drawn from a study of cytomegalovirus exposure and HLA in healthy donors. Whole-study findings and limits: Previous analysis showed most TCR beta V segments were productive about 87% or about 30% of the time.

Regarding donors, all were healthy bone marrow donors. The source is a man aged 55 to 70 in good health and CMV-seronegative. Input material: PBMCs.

The CDR3 sequence: CASSPTGTVNQPQHF. The CDR3 DNA reads as TGTGCCAGTAGTCCGACCGGGACAGTGAATCAGCCCCAGCATTTT. The chain carries TRBV19 and TRBJ1-5, with TRBD1 identical over 7 bases. The CDR3 contains 15 residues. CDR1 LNHDA and CDR2 SQIVND come from the germline V gene (reference sequence). J lost 4 bases, V lost 5 bases, and 8 bases had no gene match.